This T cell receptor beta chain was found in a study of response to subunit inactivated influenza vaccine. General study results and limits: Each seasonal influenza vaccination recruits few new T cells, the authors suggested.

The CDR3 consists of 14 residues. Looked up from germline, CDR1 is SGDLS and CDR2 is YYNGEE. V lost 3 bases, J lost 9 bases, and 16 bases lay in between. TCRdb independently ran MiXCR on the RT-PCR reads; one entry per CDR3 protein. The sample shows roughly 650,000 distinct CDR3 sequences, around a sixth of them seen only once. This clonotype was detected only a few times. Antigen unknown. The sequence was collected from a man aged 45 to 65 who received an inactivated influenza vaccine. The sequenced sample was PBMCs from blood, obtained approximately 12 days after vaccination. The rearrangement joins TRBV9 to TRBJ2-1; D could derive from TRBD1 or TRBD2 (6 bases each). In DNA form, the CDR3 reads TGTGCCAGCAGCGCCTTAGGGGGGAGCGCTGAGCAGTTCTTC. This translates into CASSALGGSAEQFF.